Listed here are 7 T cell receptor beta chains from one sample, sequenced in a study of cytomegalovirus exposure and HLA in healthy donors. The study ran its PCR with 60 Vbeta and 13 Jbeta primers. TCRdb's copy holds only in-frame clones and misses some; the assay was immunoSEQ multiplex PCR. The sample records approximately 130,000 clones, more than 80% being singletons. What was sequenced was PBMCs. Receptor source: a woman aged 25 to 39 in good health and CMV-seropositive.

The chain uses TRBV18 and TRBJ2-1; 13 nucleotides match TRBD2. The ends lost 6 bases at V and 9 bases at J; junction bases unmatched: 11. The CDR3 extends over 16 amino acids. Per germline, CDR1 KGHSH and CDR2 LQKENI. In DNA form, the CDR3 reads TGTGCCAGCTCGCCTGCCGGGACTAGCGGGATAGGTGAGCAGTTCTTC. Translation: CASSPAGTSGIGEQFF.

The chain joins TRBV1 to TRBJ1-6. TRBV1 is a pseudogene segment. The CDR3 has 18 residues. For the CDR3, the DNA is TGCACCAGCAGCCAGAGGTGGGCAGGGGAGGGCTATAATTCACCCCTCCACTTT. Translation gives CTSSQRWAGEGYNSPLHF.

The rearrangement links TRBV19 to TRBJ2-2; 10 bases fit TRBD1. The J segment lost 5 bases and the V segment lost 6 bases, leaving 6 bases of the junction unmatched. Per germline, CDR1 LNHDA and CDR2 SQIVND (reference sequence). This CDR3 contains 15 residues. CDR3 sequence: CASRFGQGVTGELFF. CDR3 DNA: TGTGCCAGTAGATTTGGACAGGGGGTTACCGGGGAGCTGTTTTTT.

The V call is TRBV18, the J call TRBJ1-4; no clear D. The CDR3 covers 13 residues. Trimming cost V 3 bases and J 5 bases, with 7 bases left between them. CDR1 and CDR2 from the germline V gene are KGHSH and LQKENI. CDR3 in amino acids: CASSPSTNEKLFF. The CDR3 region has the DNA TGTGCCAGCTCACCGTCGACAAATGAAAAACTGTTTTTT.

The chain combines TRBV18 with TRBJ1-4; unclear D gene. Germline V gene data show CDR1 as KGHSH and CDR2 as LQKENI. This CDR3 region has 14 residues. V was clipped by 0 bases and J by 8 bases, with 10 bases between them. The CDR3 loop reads CASSPPSTSEKLFF. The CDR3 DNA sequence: TGTGCCAGCTCACCACCGAGCACTAGCGAAAAACTGTTTTTT.

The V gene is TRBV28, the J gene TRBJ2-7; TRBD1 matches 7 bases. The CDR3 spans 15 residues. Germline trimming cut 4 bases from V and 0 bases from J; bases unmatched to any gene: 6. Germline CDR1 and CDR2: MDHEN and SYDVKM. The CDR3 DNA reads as TGTGCCAGCAGTTCTCCGGGACAGCCCTCCTACGAGCAGTACTTC. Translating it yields CASSSPGQPSYEQYF.

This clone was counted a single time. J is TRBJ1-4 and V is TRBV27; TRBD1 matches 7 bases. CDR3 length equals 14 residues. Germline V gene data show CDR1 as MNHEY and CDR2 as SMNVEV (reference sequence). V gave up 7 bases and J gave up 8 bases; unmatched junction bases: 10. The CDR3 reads CASKGGGVGEKLFF. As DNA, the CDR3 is TGTGCCAGCAAAGGGGGCGGGGTCGGAGAAAAACTGTTTTTT.